What follows is one TCR beta chain and its context. Its antigen is still unknown. This sample was taken from a study of response to subunit inactivated influenza vaccine. The CDR3 covers 17 residues. CDR1 SGHTA and CDR2 FQGNSA come from the germline V gene. V lost 0 bases to trimming and J lost 2 bases; unmatched junction nucleotides: 6. TCRdb called the RT-PCR reads again in MiXCR, with one record for every CDR3 protein. The data show 530,000 or so distinct CDR3 sequences, around 11% seen once. Study-wide points: Few new T cells, the authors suggested, are recruited by each seasonal influenza vaccination.

Sequenced here: PBMCs from blood, sampled on the day of vaccination. This TCR derives from a man aged 45-65 years who received an inactivated influenza vaccine. The rearrangement joins TRBV7-2 to TRBJ2-3, with 9 bases matching TRBD2. CDR3 sequence (DNA): TGTGCCAGCAGCTTAGCATGGCTAGCGGGAAACACAGATACGCAGTATTTT. It encodes CASSLAWLAGNTDTQYF.